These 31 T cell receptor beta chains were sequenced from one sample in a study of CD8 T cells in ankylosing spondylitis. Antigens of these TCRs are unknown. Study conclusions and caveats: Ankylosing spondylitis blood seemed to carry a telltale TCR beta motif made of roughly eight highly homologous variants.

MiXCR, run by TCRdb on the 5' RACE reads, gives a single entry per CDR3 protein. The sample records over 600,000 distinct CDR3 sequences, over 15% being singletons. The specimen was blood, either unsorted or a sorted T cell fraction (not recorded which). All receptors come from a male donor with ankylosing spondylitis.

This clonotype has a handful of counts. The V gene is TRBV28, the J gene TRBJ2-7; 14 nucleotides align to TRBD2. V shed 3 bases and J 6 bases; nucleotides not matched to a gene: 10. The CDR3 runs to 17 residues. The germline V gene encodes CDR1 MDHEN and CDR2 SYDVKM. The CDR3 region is CASSFRTSGRRGREQYF. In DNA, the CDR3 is TGTGCCAGCAGTTTTAGGACTAGCGGGAGGAGGGGACGCGAGCAGTACTTC.

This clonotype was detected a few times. CDR3 nucleotide sequence: TGTGCCAGCAAATCACAGAATAACTATGGCTACACCTTC. Translating it yields CASKSQNNYGYTF. This chain uses TRBV27 with TRBJ1-2; D call uncertain. The CDR3 loop spans 13 amino acids. Germline values: CDR1 MNHEY, CDR2 SMNVEV (reference sequence). Deletions cut 7 bases from V and 1 base from J, with 10 bases between.

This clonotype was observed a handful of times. CDR3 in amino acids: CSVNQGTSGTDTQYF. The CDR3 DNA follows: TGCAGCGTGAATCAGGGGACTAGCGGCACAGATACGCAGTATTTT. The chain combines TRBV29-1 with TRBJ2-3; 10 nucleotides align to TRBD2. The V segment lost 6 bases and the J segment 1 base; nucleotides outside the gene matches: 7. Germline V gives CDR1 SQVTM, CDR2 ANQGSEA. The CDR3 consists of 15 residues.

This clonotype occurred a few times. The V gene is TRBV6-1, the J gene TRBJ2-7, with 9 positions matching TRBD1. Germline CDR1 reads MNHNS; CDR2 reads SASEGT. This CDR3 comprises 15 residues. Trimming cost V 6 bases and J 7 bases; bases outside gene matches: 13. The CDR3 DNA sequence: TGTGCCAGCAGCACAAGGGGACAGGGAGCCCCAGAGCAGTACTTC. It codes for CASSTRGQGAPEQYF.

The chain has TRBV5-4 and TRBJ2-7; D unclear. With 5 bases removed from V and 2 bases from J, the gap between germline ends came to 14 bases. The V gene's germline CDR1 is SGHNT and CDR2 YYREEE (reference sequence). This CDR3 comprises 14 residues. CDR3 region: CASRVAGKPYEQYF. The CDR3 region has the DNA TGTGCCAGCAGAGTGGCAGGCAAGCCCTACGAGCAGTACTTC.

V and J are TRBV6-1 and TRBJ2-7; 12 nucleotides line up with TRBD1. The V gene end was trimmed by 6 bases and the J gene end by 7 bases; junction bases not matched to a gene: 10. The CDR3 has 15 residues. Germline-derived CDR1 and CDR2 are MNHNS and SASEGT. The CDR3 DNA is TGTGCCAGCAGGACGGGACAGGGGGCGTCGGAAGAGCAGTACTTC. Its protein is CASRTGQGASEEQYF.

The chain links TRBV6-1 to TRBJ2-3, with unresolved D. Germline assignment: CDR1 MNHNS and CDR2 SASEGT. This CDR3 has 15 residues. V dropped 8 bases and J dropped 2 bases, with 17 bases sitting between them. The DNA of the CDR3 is TGTGCCAGCGGGTGGGGAACGGAGCACACAGATACGCAGTATTTT. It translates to CASGWGTEHTDTQYF.

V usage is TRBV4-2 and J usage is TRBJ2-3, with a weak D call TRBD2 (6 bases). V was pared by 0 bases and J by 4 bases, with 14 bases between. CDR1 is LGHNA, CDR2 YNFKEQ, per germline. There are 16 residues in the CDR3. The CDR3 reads CASSQDYPRGSDTQYF. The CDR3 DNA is TGTGCCAGCAGCCAAGATTACCCCCGGGGGTCAGATACGCAGTATTTT.

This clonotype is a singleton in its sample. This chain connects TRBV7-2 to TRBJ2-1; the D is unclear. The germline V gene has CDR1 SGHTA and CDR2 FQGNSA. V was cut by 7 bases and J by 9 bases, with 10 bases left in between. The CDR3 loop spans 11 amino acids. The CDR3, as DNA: TGTGCCAGCACAAGTGGTATTGAGCAGTTCTTC. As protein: CASTSGIEQFF.

The CDR3 DNA sequence: TGTGCCAGCAGCGTGACGGCAGGGGGGTACAATGAGCAGTTCTTC. Its translation is CASSVTAGGYNEQFF. The chain recombines TRBV9 with TRBJ2-1; D might be TRBD1 (7 bases). The CDR3 loop spans 15 amino acids. Trimming removed 2 bases from V and 4 bases from J, with 13 bases in between. Germline V gene data show CDR1 as SGDLS and CDR2 as YYNGEE.

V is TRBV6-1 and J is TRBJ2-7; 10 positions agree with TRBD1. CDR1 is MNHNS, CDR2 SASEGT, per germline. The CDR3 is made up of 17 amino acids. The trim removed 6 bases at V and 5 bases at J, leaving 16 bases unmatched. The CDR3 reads CASRFLSGGDRGHEQYF. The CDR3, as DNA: TGTGCCAGCAGATTCCTTTCCGGGGGGGACAGGGGTCACGAGCAGTACTTC.

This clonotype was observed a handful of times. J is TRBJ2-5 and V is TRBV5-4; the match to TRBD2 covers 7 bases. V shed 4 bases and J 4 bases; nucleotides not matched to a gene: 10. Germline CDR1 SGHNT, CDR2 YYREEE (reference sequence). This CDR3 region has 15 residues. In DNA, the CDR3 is TGTGCCAGCAGCGTGCCAACTAGCGATCGAGAGACCCAGTACTTC. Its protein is CASSVPTSDRETQYF.

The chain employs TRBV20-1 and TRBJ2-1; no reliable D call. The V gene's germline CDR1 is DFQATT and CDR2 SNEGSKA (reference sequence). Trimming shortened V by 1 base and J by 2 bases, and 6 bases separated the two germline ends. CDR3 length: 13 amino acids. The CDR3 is CSARAAAYNEQFF. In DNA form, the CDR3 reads TGCAGTGCTAGAGCTGCGGCCTACAATGAGCAGTTCTTC.

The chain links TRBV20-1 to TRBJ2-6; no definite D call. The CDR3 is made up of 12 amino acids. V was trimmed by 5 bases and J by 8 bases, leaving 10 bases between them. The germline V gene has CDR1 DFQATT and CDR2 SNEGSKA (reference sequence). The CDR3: CSASTPPNVLTF. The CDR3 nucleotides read TGCAGTGCTTCAACACCCCCCAACGTCCTGACTTTC.

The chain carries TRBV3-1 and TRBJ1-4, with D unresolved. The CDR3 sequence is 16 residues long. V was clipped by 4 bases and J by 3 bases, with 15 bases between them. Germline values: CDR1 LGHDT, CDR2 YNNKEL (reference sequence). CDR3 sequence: CASSPDSGGANEKLFF. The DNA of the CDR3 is TGTGCCAGCAGCCCCGACTCGGGTGGAGCTAATGAAAAACTGTTTTTT.

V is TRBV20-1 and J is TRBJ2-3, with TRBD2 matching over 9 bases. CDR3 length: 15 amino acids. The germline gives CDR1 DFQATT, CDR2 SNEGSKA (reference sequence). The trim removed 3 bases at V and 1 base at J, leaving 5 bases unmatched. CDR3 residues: CSASFRTSGTDTQYF. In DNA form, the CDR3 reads TGCAGTGCTAGCTTTCGGACTAGCGGCACAGATACGCAGTATTTT.

The CDR3 DNA reads as TGCAGCGTTGAAGATAGTGGGGGCCGCACCTACGAGCAGTACTTC. Its protein product is CSVEDSGGRTYEQYF. The rearrangement joins TRBV29-1 to TRBJ2-7, with D tentatively TRBD1 (6 bases). This CDR3 has 15 residues. CDR1 and CDR2 (germline): SQVTM, ANQGSEA. The V end lost 0 bases, the J end lost 2 bases, and 14 bases lay between the germline ends.

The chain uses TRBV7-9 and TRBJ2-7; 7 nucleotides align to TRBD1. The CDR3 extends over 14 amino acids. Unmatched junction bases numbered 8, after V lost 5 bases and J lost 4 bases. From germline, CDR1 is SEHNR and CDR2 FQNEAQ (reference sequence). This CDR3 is CASSTDRRVYEQYF. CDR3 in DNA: TGTGCCAGCAGCACGGACAGGAGAGTTTACGAGCAGTACTTC.

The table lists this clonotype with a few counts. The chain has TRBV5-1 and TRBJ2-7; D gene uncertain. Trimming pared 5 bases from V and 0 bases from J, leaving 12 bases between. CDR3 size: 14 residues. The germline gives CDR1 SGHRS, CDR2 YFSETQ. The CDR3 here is CASRSIVSSYEQYF. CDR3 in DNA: TGCGCCAGCAGGAGCATAGTAAGCTCCTACGAGCAGTACTTC.

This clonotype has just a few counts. The CDR3 loop is CASSLHRGYTF. DNA for the CDR3: TGTGCCAGCAGTCTACACCGGGGCTACACCTTC. The chain links TRBV28 to TRBJ1-2; no clear D gene. The CDR3 length is 11 residues. With 5 bases removed from V and 8 bases from J, the gap between germline ends came to 9 bases. Germline V gene lookup returns CDR1 MDHEN and CDR2 SYDVKM.

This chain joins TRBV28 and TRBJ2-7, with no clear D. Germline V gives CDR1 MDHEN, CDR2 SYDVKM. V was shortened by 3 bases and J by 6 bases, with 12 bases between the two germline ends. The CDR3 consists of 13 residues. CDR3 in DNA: TGTGCCAGCAGTTTTCTGGAAACGGGCGAGCAGTACTTC. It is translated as CASSFLETGEQYF.

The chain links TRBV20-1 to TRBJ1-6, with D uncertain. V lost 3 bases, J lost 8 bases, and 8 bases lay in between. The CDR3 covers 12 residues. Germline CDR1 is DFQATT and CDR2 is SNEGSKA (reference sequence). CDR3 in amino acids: CSASKGDSPLHF. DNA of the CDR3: TGCAGTGCTAGTAAGGGCGATTCACCCCTCCACTTT.

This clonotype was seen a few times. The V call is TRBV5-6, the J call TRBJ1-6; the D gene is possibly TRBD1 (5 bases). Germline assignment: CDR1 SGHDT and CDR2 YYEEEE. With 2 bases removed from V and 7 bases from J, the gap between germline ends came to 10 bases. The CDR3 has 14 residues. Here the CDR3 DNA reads TGTGCCAGCAGCTTTGGGACTGGGAATTCACCCCTCCACTTT. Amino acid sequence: CASSFGTGNSPLHF.

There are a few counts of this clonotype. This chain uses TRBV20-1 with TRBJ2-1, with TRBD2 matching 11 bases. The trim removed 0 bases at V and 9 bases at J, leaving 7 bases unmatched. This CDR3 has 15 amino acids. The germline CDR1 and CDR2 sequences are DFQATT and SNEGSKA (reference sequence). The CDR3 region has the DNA TGCAGTGCTAGAGACCCGACTAGCGGGAAAAGTGAGCAGTTCTTC. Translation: CSARDPTSGKSEQFF.

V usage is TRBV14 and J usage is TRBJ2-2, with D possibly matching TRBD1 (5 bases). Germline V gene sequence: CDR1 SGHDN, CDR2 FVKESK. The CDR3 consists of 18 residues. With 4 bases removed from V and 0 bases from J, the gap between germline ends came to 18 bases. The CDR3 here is CASSRRTTSSANTGELFF. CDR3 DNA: TGTGCCAGCAGCCGTCGGACAACGTCCTCCGCGAACACCGGGGAGCTGTTTTTT. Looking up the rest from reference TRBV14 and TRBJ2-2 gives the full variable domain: EAGVTQFPSHSVIEKGQTVTLRCDPISGHDNLYWYRRVMGKEIKFLLHFVKESKQDESGMPNNRFLAERTGGTYSTLKVQPAELEDSGVYFCASSRRTTSSANTGELFFGEGSRLTVL.

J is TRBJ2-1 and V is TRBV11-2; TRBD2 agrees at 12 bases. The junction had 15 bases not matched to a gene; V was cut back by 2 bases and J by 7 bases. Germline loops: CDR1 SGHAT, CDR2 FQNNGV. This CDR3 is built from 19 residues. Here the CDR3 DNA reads TGTGCCAGCAGCTTAACTCCTAAAAGACTAGCGGGAGTTTTAAATGAGCAGTTCTTC. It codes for CASSLTPKRLAGVLNEQFF.

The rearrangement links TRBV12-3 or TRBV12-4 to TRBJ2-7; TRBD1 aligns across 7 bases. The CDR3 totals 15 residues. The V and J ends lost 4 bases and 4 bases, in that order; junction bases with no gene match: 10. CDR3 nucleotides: TGTGCCAGCAGTTCACTAGAGGGGGCTCGATACGAGCAGTACTTC. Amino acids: CASSSLEGARYEQYF.

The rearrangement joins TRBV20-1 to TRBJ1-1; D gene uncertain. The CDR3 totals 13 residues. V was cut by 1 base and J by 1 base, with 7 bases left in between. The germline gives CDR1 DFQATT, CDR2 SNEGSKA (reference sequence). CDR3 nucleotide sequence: TGCAGTGCTAGAGTCTGGGAGAACACTGAAGCTTTCTTT. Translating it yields CSARVWENTEAFF.

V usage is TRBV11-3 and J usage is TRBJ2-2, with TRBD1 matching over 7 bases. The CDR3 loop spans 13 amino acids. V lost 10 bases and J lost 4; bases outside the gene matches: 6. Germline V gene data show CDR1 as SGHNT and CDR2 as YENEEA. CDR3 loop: CAMSQGTTGELFF. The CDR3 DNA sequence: TGTGCCATGTCACAGGGGACCACCGGGGAGCTGTTTTTT. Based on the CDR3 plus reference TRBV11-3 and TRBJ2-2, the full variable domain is EAGVVQSPRYKIIEKKQPVAFWCNPISGHNTLYWYLQNLGQGPELLIRYENEEAVDDSQLPKDRFSAERLKGVDSTLKIQPAELGDSAVYLCAMSQGTTGELFFGEGSRLTVL.

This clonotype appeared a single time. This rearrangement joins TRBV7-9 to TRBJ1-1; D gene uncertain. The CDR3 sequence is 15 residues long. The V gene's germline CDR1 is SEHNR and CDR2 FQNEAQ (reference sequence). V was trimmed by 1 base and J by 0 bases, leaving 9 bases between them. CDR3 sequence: CASSLGTLMNTEAFF. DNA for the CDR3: TGTGCCAGCAGCTTAGGCACTTTAATGAACACTGAAGCTTTCTTT.

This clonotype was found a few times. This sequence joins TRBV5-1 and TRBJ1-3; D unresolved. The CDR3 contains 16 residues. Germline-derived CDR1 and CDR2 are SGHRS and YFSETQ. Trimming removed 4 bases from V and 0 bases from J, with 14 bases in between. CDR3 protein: CASSLEGLSSGNTIYF. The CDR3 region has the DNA TGCGCCAGCAGCCTTGAGGGCCTAAGCTCTGGAAACACCATATATTTT.